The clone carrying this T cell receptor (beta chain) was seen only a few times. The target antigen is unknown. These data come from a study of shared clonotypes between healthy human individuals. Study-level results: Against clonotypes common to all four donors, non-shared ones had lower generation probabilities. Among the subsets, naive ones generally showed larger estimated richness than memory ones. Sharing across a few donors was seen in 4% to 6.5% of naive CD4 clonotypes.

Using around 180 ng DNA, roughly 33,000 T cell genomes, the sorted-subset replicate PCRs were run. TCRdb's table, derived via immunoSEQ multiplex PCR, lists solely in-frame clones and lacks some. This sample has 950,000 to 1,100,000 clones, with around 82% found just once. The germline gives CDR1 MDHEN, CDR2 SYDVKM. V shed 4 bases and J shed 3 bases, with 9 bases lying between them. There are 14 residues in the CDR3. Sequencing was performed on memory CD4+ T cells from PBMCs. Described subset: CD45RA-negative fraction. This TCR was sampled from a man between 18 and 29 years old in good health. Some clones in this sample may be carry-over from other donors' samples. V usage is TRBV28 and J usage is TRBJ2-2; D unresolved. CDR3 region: CASSSPSDTGELFF. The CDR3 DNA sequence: TGTGCCAGCAGTTCCCCCAGTGACACCGGGGAGCTGTTTTTT.